This T cell receptor (beta chain) was observed in a study of human T cells and chemical hapten exposure. Background on the study: Slight differences in pooled library volume were the main source of varying TCR yields across samples. General study results and limits: DPC sensitization did not alter TCRs above 1 in 1000 frequency.

Single cDNA molecules in the library carried unique molecular identifiers attached during preparation. Authors' data handling: Sampled TCR counts reached a median of roughly 100,000 per sample, with values ranging from roughly 23,224 to 700,000. TCRdb reanalysed the RACE reads using MiXCR and keeps one entry per CDR3 protein. TCRdb's processing, not the authors', yielded these V and J calls. The table includes some 77,000 distinct CDR3 sequences, approximately 8.1% detected once. Specified time point: healthy volunteer bleed at 6 weeks. From whole blood left unfractionated, total RNA was extracted. Between the trimmed V and J ends, which lost 2 bases and 4 bases, there was a span of 8 bases. Germline CDR1 reads MNHEY; CDR2 reads SVGAGI. The CDR3 is 14 amino acids. As regards this clonotype: The antigen is undetermined.

The specimen sequenced was whole blood. This receptor was obtained from a female donor in good health. Some clones in this sample may be carry-over from other donors' samples. The V gene is TRBV6-5, the J gene TRBJ1-4; D remains ambiguous. CDR3 amino acids: CASSYGRLNEKLFF. The DNA of the CDR3 is TGTGCCAGCAGTTACGGGCGGCTTAATGAAAAACTGTTTTTT.